This TCR beta chain was sequenced for a study of CD8 T cells in Susac syndrome. TEMRA cells were FACS-enriched and CD8+ and CD4+ T cells negatively isolated. Reverse transcription of about 0.45 to 1 ug RNA was performed with random hexamers. A single record per CDR3 protein comes from TCRdb applying MiXCR to the immunoSEQ multiplex PCR reads. The sample includes some 300,000 distinct CDR3 sequences, 85% of them seen just once. Germline V gene lookup returns CDR1 SGHDT and CDR2 YYEEEE. After removal of 8 bases from V and 3 bases from J, the junction contained 9 bases not matched to a gene. This CDR3 comprises 14 residues.

The chain uses TRBV5-6 and TRBJ1-1; 8 nucleotides align to TRBD1. This sequence originates from a human donor with multiple sclerosis. Sequencing was performed on CD8+ T cells from PBMCs. CDR3 coding DNA: TGTGCCAGTCGCGCAGGGGGCGAGGACACTGAAGCTTTCTTT. Translation gives CASRAGGEDTEAFF.